This TCR beta chain was recorded in a study of regulatory T cells in long-lasting Graves disease. Study results and limitations: Gene preferences differed: TRBV28, TRBJ1-2, TRBJ2-5 in persistent cases. Small numbers of samples may have cut accuracy.

Turning to this clonotype: Its antigen is as yet unknown.

Combining iRepertoire HTBI primers with Arm-PCR of CDR3 regions, the authors built TCR beta libraries. TCRdb reanalysed the multiplex PCR reads using MiXCR and keeps one entry per CDR3 protein. The table lists about 400,000 distinct CDR3 sequences, around a sixth of them singletons. The time point was: newly diagnosed GD, antithyroid drugs for less than 3 months. From PBMCs, RNA was extracted and then used to make the TCR library. Approximately 8.9-milliliter peripheral blood samples went into EDTA tubes. Per germline, CDR1 MNHEY and CDR2 SMNVEV (reference sequence). The CDR3 loop spans 13 amino acids. Unmatched junction bases numbered 10, after V lost 11 bases and J lost 7 bases.

The TCR originated in a female donor with Graves disease. The gene calls are TRBV27 and TRBJ2-4; 8 bases agree with TRBD2. Sequenced material: peripheral blood mononuclear cells (PBMCs), taken at new diagnosis, from a patient treated with antithyroid drugs. CDR3: CASRAAGVNIQYF. The CDR3 coding sequence is TGTGCCTCCAGGGCAGCGGGAGTGAACATTCAGTACTTC.